The 9 T cell receptor beta chains below all came from one sample that was sequenced in a study of T cell responses to AZD1222 COVID-19 vaccine. Produced via immunoSEQ multiplex PCR; TCRdb's table is partial and in-frame only. The sample shows fewer than 150,000 clones, approximately 90% of them seen only once. The source material was peripheral blood, sampled on day 0 of AZD1222 vaccination. The receptors originated from an adult in good health.

CDR3: CASSEWSLLYTF. CDR3 sequence (DNA): TGTGCCAGCAGTGAATGGTCCCTCCTCTACACCTTC. The chain couples TRBV2 to TRBJ1-2; D remains unclear. The V gene's germline CDR1 is SNHLY and CDR2 FYNNEI. This CDR3 has 12 amino acids. Trimming cost V 2 bases and J 10 bases, with 11 bases left between them.

The V call is TRBV28, the J call TRBJ2-5, with TRBD2 identical over 16 bases. This CDR3 spans 16 amino acids. Germline V lookup: CDR1 MDHEN, CDR2 SYDVKM. J gave up 4 bases and V 8 bases, and 7 bases lay outside the gene matches. This chain's CDR3 is CASRGTSGRALETQYF. As DNA, the CDR3 is TGTGCCAGCCGAGGGACTAGCGGGAGGGCATTAGAGACCCAGTACTTC.

The sample holds one count of this clone. The rearrangement joins TRBV29-1 to TRBJ1-3; D is perhaps TRBD1 (5 bases). The V gene's germline CDR1 is SQVTM and CDR2 ANQGSEA. Trimming left V 6 bases short and J 0 bases short, with 15 bases between. The CDR3 runs 15 residues. The CDR3 region is CSVEPGLHSGNTIYF. The CDR3 nucleotides read TGCAGCGTCGAACCGGGACTGCACTCTGGAAACACCATATATTTT.

V usage is TRBV11-2 and J usage is TRBJ2-1; 10 bases match TRBD2. CDR1 and CDR2 (germline): SGHAT, FQNNGV. V lost 5 bases and J lost 7; bases outside the gene matches: 5. There are 14 residues in the CDR3. The CDR3 loop is CASSRAGGWNEQFF. The DNA for the CDR3 is TGTGCCAGCAGCCGAGCGGGGGGGTGGAATGAGCAGTTCTTC.

V usage is TRBV28 and J usage is TRBJ1-5; 8 nucleotides align to TRBD1. The V and J ends lost 2 bases and 7 bases, in that order; junction bases with no gene match: 7. Germline V CDR1 and CDR2: MDHEN, SYDVKM. The CDR3 consists of 15 residues. Here the CDR3 reads CASSLGQGYRQPQHF. CDR3 bases: TGTGCCAGCAGTTTAGGACAGGGATACCGCCAGCCCCAGCATTTT.

This rearrangement joins TRBV12-3 or TRBV12-4 to TRBJ2-3; no clear D gene. This CDR3 is 12 amino acids long. V lost 3 bases and J lost 11, with 12 bases in between. The CDR3 spells CASSFAAREQYF. The CDR3 DNA is TGTGCCAGCAGTTTTGCAGCCAGAGAGCAGTATTTT.

The V call is TRBV4-3, the J call TRBJ2-3; 10 bases fit TRBD2. V shed 4 bases, J shed 4 bases, and the junction held 5 bases outside the gene matches. Germline V gives CDR1 LGHNA, CDR2 YSLEER. This CDR3 has 15 residues. The chain's CDR3 is CASSLSGGAADTQYF. The CDR3 nucleotides read TGCGCCAGCAGCCTGAGCGGGGGGGCCGCAGATACGCAGTATTTT.

CDR3 residues: CASRATGTTLETQYF. The CDR3 nucleotides read TGTGCCAGCAGGGCGACCGGGACTACTCTCGAGACCCAGTACTTC. The J gene is TRBJ2-5, the V gene TRBV2; 7 bases are shared with TRBD2. The CDR3 consists of 15 residues. V shed 6 bases and J 5 bases; nucleotides not matched to a gene: 12. Per germline, CDR1 SNHLY and CDR2 FYNNEI.

The V call is TRBV24-1, the J call TRBJ2-7; D possibly matches TRBD1 or TRBD2 (6 bases each). The CDR3 consists of 14 residues. CDR1 KGHDR and CDR2 SFDVKD come from the germline V gene. V shed 2 bases and J shed 5 bases, with 12 bases lying between them. CDR3 coding DNA: TGTGCCACCAGTGATTCGGAGGGGGTCCACGAGCAGTACTTC. It is translated as CATSDSEGVHEQYF.